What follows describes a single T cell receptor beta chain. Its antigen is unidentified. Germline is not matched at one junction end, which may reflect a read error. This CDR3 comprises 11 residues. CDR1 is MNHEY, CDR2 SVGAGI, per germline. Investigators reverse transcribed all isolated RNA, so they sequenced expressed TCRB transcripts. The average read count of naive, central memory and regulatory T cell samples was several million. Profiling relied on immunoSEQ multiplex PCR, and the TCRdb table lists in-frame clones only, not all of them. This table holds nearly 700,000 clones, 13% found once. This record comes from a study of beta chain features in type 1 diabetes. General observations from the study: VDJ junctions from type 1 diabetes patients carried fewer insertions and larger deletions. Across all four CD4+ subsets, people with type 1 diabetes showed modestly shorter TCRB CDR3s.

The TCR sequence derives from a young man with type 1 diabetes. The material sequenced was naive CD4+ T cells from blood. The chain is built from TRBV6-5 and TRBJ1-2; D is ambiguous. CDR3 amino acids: CASSYHGQASF. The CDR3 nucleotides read TGTGCCAGCAGTTACCACGGGCAGGCTTCTTTC.